This T cell receptor (beta chain) was documented in a study of shared clonotypes between healthy human individuals (TCRdb year 2020). In terms of the full investigation: A few men and a couple of women, aged 18 to 49 years, made up the cohort. Different laboratories and diverse techniques were used to prepare libraries and sequence TCR repertoires, to increase sequencing depth and limit assay-specific biases. Between about 0.85 and 8.9 billion PBMCs per donor were obtained by leukapheresis. For each donor, CD4 naive and CD4 memory were each given three plates, CD8 naive was given two plates, and CD8 memory was given one plate. To estimate repertoire size and how much clonotype sharing occurs between individuals, the study deeply sequenced the blood TCR repertoires of about five healthy adults. Here is what the overall study found, with its caveats: Compared with non-shared clonotypes, the clonotypes found in all four sorted-subset donors had higher generation probabilities. Even with the large sequencing depth, rarefaction of the sorted-subset datasets indicated that sequencing was incomplete. Sampling was restricted to blood, and TCR repertoires in tissues likely differ from the TCR repertoires found in blood. Sharing across a handful of donors was observed for approximately 5% of naive CD4, over 3% of naive CD8, around 2.5% of memory CD4, and about 0.4% of memory CD8 clonotypes. The small number of donors limited the genetic and exposure-history diversity represented. Pairwise subsampling led to the expectation that sequencing depth would affect the degree of clonotype sharing among donors. Larger estimated clonotype richness was generally found for naive subsets than for memory subsets.

This clone was seen only once. What this receptor recognizes is not known. No much larger clonotype is one base removed from it; base qualities were not supplied. CD8 naive samples were obtained by positive selection for CCR7 among CD45RO-negative cells, yielding a CD45RA+CCR7+ population from which TemRA cells were excluded. The donors were healthy, HIV-negative adults with no recently reported acute infections or vaccinations. All donors were Caucasian adults living in Nashville, Tennessee, USA. After blood collection by leukapheresis, PBMCs were isolated using Ficoll-Histopaque density gradient centrifugation and then cryopreserved in the vapor phase of liquid nitrogen. Analytical flow cytometry was used to check the purity and quantity of every magnetically sorted T cell population. From each sorted fraction, genomic DNA was isolated and quantified by UV absorbance on a Nanodrop 2000c. Using the deep immunoSEQ assay, TCR CDR3 regions were amplified from genomic DNA by multiplex PCR. For each cell subset, the extracted genomic DNA was distributed evenly across all wells of several immunoSEQ 96-well plates, and each plate served as one replicate. For sorted subsets, approximately 190 ng of genomic DNA, equivalent to roughly 33,000 T cell genomes, went into each replicate PCR. The purified libraries were quantified using a Qubit 3.0 fluorometer, sized with a Bioanalyzer 2100, and then quantified again using the KAPA Library Quantification kit. A separate single-read 150-cycle Illumina NextSeq 550 flow cell was used to sequence each immunoSEQ 96-well plate. The authors' pipeline ran thus. The immunoSEQ output contained only junctional sequences without quality scores, so filtering could not match that applied to full-length reads. Sequences were annotated with PyIR, a Python wrapper for IgBLAST v1.9, and V/J genes and CDR3 were assigned using IMGT germline references. Any read was removed if the V/J assignment was weak (E-value above 1e-6), the CDR3 was missing, or the read contained stop codons, out-of-frame junctions, or ambiguous translated residues. V3J clonotypes were defined as sequences sharing an identical inferred V gene, J gene, and CDR3 amino acid sequence. Percentage overlap between repertoires was computed as shared unique clonotypes divided by the size of the smaller repertoire. Repertoire richness was assessed with RTK rarefaction, the Chao1 estimator, and Recon v2.1 estimates of unobserved clonotypes. OLGA was used to compute generation probabilities for all TCRbeta clonotypes that the gDNA method yielded from a few donors. TCRdb re-hosts the immuneACCESS table, in-frame sequences only. Its copies lack some clones; in the studies checked, an unresolved V gene accounts for under half of them, and the cause for the rest is not known. D and trimming were read from the DNA, whereas the V and J calls and clone size are those reported in that table. The sample table contains about 2 million clones; only one count was recorded for over 85% of them. The biggest ten clones account for around 1.1% of the sample.

The sequencing sample was made of naive CD8+ T cells sorted from blood. According to the study, the label for this sample's cell subset or site signals: CD45RA+CCR7+. The source of this sequence is a man aged 18 to 29 in good health.

The CDR3 here reads CASSPTDRANEQFF. The bases are TGTGCCAGCAGTCCAACGGACAGGGCTAATGAGCAGTTCTTC. The sequence links TRBV27 to TRBJ2-1, with 8 junctional bases fitting TRBD1. The CDR3 spans 14 residues, from the cysteine through the phenylalanine. Of the read, only the CDR3 DNA is kept; its 42 bases are in frame from base 1. CDR1 is given as MNHEY and CDR2 as SMNVEV, both from the germline V gene (reference sequence). Trimming removed 5 bases from V and 7 bases from J; the gene matches leave 7 bases unexplained.